This TCR beta chain was retrieved from a study of T cell repertoires in cytomegalovirus infection. Whole-study findings and limits: The ex vivo response was dominated by HLA-C-restricted CMV-specific TCR beta clonotypes.

Worth noting for this clonotype: Its target is unknown.

MiXCR was run by TCRdb on the reads, yielding one entry per CDR3 protein. The repertoire holds approximately 1,000,000 distinct CDR3 sequences, 30% to 40% seen once, with around 15% in the top ten. Germline V gives CDR1 SQVTM, CDR2 ANQGSEA. The CDR3 has 12 residues. V shed 4 bases, J shed 9 bases, and the junction held 5 bases outside the gene matches. This TCR derives from a human donor in good health (CMV status not recorded). Some clones in this sample may be carry-over from other donors' samples. The specimen comprised cultured CD8+ T cells from PBMCs, sampled from culture after CMV antigen stimulation. The V gene is TRBV29-1, the J gene TRBJ2-1; 8 positions match TRBD2. The CDR3 DNA reads TGCAGCGTTGCCGGGGGGGCCGGTGAGCAGTTCTTC. Translation gives CSVAGGAGEQFF.